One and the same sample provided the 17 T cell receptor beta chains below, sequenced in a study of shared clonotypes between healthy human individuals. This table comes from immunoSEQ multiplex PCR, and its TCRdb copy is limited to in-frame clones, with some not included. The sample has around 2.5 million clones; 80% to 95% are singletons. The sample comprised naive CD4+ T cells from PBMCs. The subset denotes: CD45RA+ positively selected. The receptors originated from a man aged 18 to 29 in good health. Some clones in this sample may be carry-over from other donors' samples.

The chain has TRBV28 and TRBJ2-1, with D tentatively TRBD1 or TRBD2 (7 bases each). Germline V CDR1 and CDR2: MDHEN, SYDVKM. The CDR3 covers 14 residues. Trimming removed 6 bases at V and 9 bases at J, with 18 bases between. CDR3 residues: CASSQGGVLSEQFF. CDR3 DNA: TGTGCCAGCAGCCAGGGGGGGGTCCTTAGTGAGCAGTTCTTC.

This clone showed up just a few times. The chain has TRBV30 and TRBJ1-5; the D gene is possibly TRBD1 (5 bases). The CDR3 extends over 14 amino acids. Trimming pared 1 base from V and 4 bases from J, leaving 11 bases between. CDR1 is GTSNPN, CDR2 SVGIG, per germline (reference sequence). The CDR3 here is CAWSEGLRNQPQHF. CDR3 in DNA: TGTGCCTGGAGTGAGGGGCTCCGAAATCAGCCCCAGCATTTT.

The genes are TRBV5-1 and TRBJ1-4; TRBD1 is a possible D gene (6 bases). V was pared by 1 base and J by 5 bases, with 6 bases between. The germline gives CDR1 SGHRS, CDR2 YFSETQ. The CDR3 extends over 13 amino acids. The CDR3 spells CASSLQGNEKLFF. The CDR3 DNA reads TGCGCCAGCAGCTTGCAGGGGAATGAAAAACTGTTTTTT.

The CDR3 sequence: CASSLTTGGYEQYF. CDR3 DNA: TGCGCCAGCAGCTTGACGACAGGGGGGTACGAGCAGTACTTC. This chain uses TRBV5-1 with TRBJ2-5, with TRBD1 matching 9 bases. The J call may be faulty, since TRBJ2-7 better matches the DNA end. CDR1 is SGHRS and CDR2 is YFSETQ in the germline V gene. This CDR3 has 14 residues.

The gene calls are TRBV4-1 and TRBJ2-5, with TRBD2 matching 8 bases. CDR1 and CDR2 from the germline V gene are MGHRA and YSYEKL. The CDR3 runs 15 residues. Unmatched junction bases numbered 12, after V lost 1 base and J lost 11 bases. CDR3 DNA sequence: TGCGCCAGCAGCCAAGGACCCGGGACTAGAGAGGAGCAGTACTTC. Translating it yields CASSQGPGTREEQYF.

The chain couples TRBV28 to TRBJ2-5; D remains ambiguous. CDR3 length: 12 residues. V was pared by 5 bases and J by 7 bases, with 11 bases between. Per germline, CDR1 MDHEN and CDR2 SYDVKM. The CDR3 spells CASSVPLGTQYF. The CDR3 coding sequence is TGTGCCAGCAGTGTCCCTTTGGGGACCCAGTACTTC.

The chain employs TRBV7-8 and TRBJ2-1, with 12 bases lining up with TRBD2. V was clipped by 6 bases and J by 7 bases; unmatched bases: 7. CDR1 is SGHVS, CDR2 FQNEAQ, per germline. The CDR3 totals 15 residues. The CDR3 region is CASRPLAGGRNEQFF. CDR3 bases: TGTGCCAGCAGGCCCCTAGCGGGAGGGAGGAATGAGCAGTTCTTC. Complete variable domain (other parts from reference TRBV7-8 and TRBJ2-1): GAGVSQSPRYKVAKRGQDVALRCDPISGHVSLFWYQQALGQGPEFLTYFQNEAQLDKSGLPSDRFFAERPEGSVSTLKIQRTQQEDSAVYLCASRPLAGGRNEQFFGPGTRLTVL.

CDR3 DNA: TGCGCCAGCAGCCGGTCTAGCGGGAGCTTAAATGAGCAGTTCTTC. Its protein product is CASSRSSGSLNEQFF. The chain has TRBV5-1 and TRBJ2-1; 10 bases are shared with TRBD2. The CDR3 covers 15 residues. The germline V gene has CDR1 SGHRS and CDR2 YFSETQ. The junction had 8 bases not matched to a gene; V was cut back by 4 bases and J by 7 bases.

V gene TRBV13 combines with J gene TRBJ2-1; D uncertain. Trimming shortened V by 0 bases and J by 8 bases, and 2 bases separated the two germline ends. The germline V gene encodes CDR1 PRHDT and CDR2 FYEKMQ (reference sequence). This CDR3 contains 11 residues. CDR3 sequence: CASSLGDEQFF. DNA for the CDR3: TGTGCCAGCAGCTTAGGGGATGAGCAGTTCTTC.

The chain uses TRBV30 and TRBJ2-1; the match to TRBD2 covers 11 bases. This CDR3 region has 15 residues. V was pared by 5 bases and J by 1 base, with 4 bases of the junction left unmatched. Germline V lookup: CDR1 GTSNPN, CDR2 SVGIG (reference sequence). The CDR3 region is CAWDPSGRSYNEQFF. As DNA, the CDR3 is TGTGCCTGGGATCCTAGCGGGAGGTCCTACAATGAGCAGTTCTTC.

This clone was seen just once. This CDR3 reads CASSSSGTATYEQYF. CDR3 bases: TGTGCCAGCAGTAGTTCCGGGACAGCAACCTACGAGCAGTACTTC. V usage is TRBV27 and J usage is TRBJ2-7, with 7 bases matching TRBD1. The trim removed 5 bases at V and 2 bases at J, leaving 9 bases unmatched. The germline V gene encodes CDR1 MNHEY and CDR2 SMNVEV (reference sequence). This CDR3 region has 15 residues.

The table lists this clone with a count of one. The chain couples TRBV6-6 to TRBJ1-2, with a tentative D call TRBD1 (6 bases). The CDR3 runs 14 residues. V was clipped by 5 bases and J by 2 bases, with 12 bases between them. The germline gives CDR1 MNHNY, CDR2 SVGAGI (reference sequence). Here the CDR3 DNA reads TGTGCCAGCAGTCGGGGACATCTGAACTATGGCTACACCTTC. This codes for CASSRGHLNYGYTF.

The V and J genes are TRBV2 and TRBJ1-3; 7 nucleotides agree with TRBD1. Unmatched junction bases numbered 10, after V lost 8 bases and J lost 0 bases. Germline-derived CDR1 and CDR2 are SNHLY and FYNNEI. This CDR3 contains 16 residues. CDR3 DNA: TGTGCCAGCCGACGAGACGGGACAGACTCTGGAAACACCATATATTTT. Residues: CASRRDGTDSGNTIYF.

DNA of the CDR3: TGCAGCGTCGGGCGGCAGGGCGAACCGAACACCGGGGAGCTGTTTTTT. Protein: CSVGRQGEPNTGELFF. This chain links TRBV29-1 with TRBJ2-2; a possible D gene is TRBD1 (5 bases). Germline-derived CDR1 and CDR2 are SQVTM and ANQGSEA. The CDR3 has 16 residues. Trimming left V 6 bases short and J 0 bases short, with 17 bases between.

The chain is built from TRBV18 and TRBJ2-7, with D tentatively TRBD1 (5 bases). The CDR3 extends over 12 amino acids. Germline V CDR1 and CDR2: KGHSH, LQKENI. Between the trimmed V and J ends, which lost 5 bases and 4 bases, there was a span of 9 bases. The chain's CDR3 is CASSMDTYEQYF. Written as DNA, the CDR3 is TGTGCCAGCTCAATGGACACTTACGAGCAGTACTTC.

The CDR3 DNA reads TGCGCCAGCAGCTTTGGACTAGCGACACTCCAAGAGACCCAGTACTTC. Translation gives CASSFGLATLQETQYF. J is TRBJ2-5 and V is TRBV5-1, with TRBD2 matching over 9 bases. This CDR3 comprises 16 residues. Germline-derived CDR1 and CDR2 are SGHRS and YFSETQ. V dropped 2 bases and J dropped 1; count of bases not matched to a gene: 6.

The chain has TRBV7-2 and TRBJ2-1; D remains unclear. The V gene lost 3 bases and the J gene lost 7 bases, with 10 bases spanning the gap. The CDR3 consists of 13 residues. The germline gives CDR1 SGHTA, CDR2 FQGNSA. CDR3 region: CASSFLVGNEQFF. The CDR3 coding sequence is TGTGCCAGCAGCTTCTTAGTAGGTAATGAGCAGTTCTTC.